One sample yielded the 19 T cell receptor beta chains listed below, sequenced in a study of PD-1 blockade in mismatch repair-deficient tumors. The table came from immunoSEQ multiplex PCR; TCRdb's copy has only in-frame clones and leaves some out. Of about 79,000 clones detected, 80% to 90% appear once; the ten largest clones hold approximately 5%. The sequences come from peripheral blood, collected 44 weeks after starting pembrolizumab. Receptors were obtained from an adult with mismatch repair-deficient cancer.

The CDR3 protein is CASSSHRDRQFF. The CDR3 DNA sequence: TGTGCCAGCAGCTCACACCGGGACCGGCAGTTCTTC. The chain carries TRBV7-9 and TRBJ2-1; TRBD1 or TRBD2 may be the D gene (5 bases each). The CDR3 covers 12 residues. CDR1 and CDR2 from the germline V gene are SEHNR and FQNEAQ (reference sequence). V lost 4 bases and J lost 12, with 13 bases in between.

The chain is built from TRBV7-9 and TRBJ2-1; 9 bases align to TRBD2. Germline trimming cut 6 bases from V and 8 bases from J; bases unmatched to any gene: 11. The CDR3 covers 15 residues. CDR1 is SEHNR, CDR2 FQNEAQ, per germline (reference sequence). CDR3 in DNA: TGTGCCAGCAGTCGCGGGAGGGCCGAGATCTATGAGCAGTTCTTC. It is translated as CASSRGRAEIYEQFF.

This chain uses TRBV7-2 with TRBJ2-3; no definite D call. The CDR3 has 14 residues. Germline CDR1 SGHTA, CDR2 FQGNSA. The ends were cut back, 5 bases at V and 3 bases at J, with 12 bases in the middle. CDR3 in amino acids: CASSVSTLTDTQYF. In DNA form, the CDR3 reads TGTGCCAGCAGCGTTTCGACCCTAACAGATACGCAGTATTTT.

The chain links TRBV15 to TRBJ2-5, with TRBD2 matching 8 bases. This CDR3 has 20 residues. With 0 bases clipped from V and 3 bases from J, the junction kept 18 bases outside the gene matches. The germline gives CDR1 LNHNV, CDR2 YYDKDF (reference sequence). CDR3 residues: CATSRDRGASGPTGEETQYF. The CDR3 DNA sequence: TGTGCCACCAGCAGAGATCGGGGGGCTAGCGGGCCGACCGGAGAAGAGACCCAGTACTTC. The whole variable domain, remainder taken from reference TRBV15 and TRBJ2-5, is DAMVIQNPRYQVTQFGKPVTLSCSQTLNHNVMYWYQQKSSQAPKLLFHYYDKDFNNEADTPDNFQSRRPNTSFCFLDIRSPGLGDTAMYLCATSRDRGASGPTGEETQYFGPGTRLLVL.

The chain uses TRBV5-6 and TRBJ2-3; TRBD1 aligns across 8 bases. CDR3 length equals 13 residues. CDR1 is SGHDT, CDR2 YYEEEE, per germline. With 2 bases clipped from V and 8 bases from J, the junction kept 4 bases outside the gene matches. The CDR3 DNA reads as TGTGCCAGCAGCTTAGGGACAGGTGGTACGCAGTATTTT. Translated, it gives CASSLGTGGTQYF.

V and J are TRBV4-1 and TRBJ2-5; TRBD2 aligns across 12 bases. CDR1 and CDR2 from the germline V gene are MGHRA and YSYEKL. After removal of 1 base from V and 5 bases from J, the junction contained 5 bases not matched to a gene. CDR3 size: 16 residues. The CDR3 is CASSQAGLAGTETQYF. The CDR3 bases are TGCGCCAGCAGCCAAGCTGGACTAGCGGGAACGGAGACCCAGTACTTC.

The chain employs TRBV7-2 and TRBJ2-7; possible D gene TRBD1, 5 bases. CDR3 length: 15 amino acids. CDR1 and CDR2 (germline): SGHTA, FQGNSA. Trimming removed 0 bases from V and 3 bases from J, with 12 bases in between. The CDR3 spells CASSLAQGNLYEQYF. For the CDR3, the DNA is TGTGCCAGCAGCTTAGCGCAGGGCAATCTCTACGAGCAGTACTTC.

A note on this clone: One end of the junction does not line up with germline, which may come from a read error. CDR3 in amino acids: CAGSGTGNQPQHF. CDR3 DNA sequence: TGTGCCGGCAGTGGGACAGGTAATCAGCCCCAGCATTTT. V usage is TRBV27 and J usage is TRBJ1-5, with 8 positions matching TRBD1. The CDR3 is made up of 13 amino acids. CDR1 is MNHEY, CDR2 SMNVEV, per germline (reference sequence).

The chain has TRBV7-8 and TRBJ1-5; 8 bases match TRBD1. The V segment lost 7 bases and the J segment 7 bases; nucleotides outside the gene matches: 9. The V gene's germline CDR1 is SGHVS and CDR2 FQNEAQ. The CDR3 covers 14 residues. The CDR3 reads CASTTRGQGQPQHF. For the CDR3, the DNA is TGTGCCAGCACAACCAGGGGGCAAGGACAGCCCCAGCATTTT.

The chain uses TRBV5-5 and TRBJ2-2; perhaps TRBD2 as D (6 bases). The length of the CDR3 is 16 residues. Germline lookup yields CDR1 SGHKS and CDR2 YYEKEE (reference sequence). V shed 0 bases and J shed 1 base, with 10 bases lying between them. The chain's CDR3 is CASSLEGRGNTGELFF. CDR3 nucleotide sequence: TGTGCCAGCAGCTTGGAGGGGCGGGGGAACACCGGGGAGCTGTTTTTT.

The genes are TRBV19 and TRBJ2-7, with D unclear. The CDR3 is 13 residues long. V was cut by 5 bases and J by 2 bases, with 10 bases left in between. In germline, CDR1 is LNHDA, CDR2 SQIVND (reference sequence). CDR3 DNA: TGTGCCAGTAGTCCTGGCGGAGCCTACGAGCAGTACTTC. This encodes CASSPGGAYEQYF.

This clone came up once. The V and J genes are TRBV5-1 and TRBJ2-7; 7 positions agree with TRBD1. The J segment lost 4 bases and the V segment lost 0 bases, leaving 4 bases of the junction unmatched. The CDR3 contains 14 residues. Germline-derived CDR1 and CDR2 are SGHRS and YFSETQ. The CDR3 reads CASSLEQGRYEQYF. The CDR3 nucleotides read TGCGCCAGCAGCTTGGAACAGGGGCGGTACGAGCAGTACTTC.

V and J are TRBV2 and TRBJ1-2; TRBD1 matches at 8 bases. Losses at the gene ends were 8 bases for V and 1 base for J; bases not matched to a gene: 9. This CDR3 has 15 amino acids. The V gene's germline CDR1 is SNHLY and CDR2 FYNNEI. The CDR3 nucleotides read TGTGCCAGCTTACTTCTGACAGGGGTTAACTATGGCTACACCTTC. Amino acids: CASLLLTGVNYGYTF.

The chain is built from TRBV6-5 and TRBJ1-3; D is unclear. Germline values: CDR1 MNHEY, CDR2 SVGAGI. CDR3 length: 13 residues. Trimming stripped 6 bases from V and 4 bases from J, with 10 bases between. The CDR3 sequence: CASREGPGNTIYF. The DNA of the CDR3 is TGTGCCAGCAGGGAAGGGCCCGGAAACACCATATATTTT.

The chain employs TRBV6-6 and TRBJ1-5; TRBD1 matches 8 bases. The germline V gene encodes CDR1 MNHNY and CDR2 SVGAGI (reference sequence). Trimming at V came to 6 bases and at J to 6 bases, leaving 7 bases not matched to a gene. The CDR3 contains 14 residues. The CDR3 DNA reads as TGTGCCAGCAGCTTGGACAGGGATGTTCAGCCCCAGCATTTT. This encodes CASSLDRDVQPQHF.

The chain recombines TRBV6-5 with TRBJ2-7; 7 nucleotides agree with TRBD1. The CDR3 is 13 amino acids. The ends lost 3 bases at V and 3 bases at J; junction bases unmatched: 2. The germline gives CDR1 MNHEY, CDR2 SVGAGI. The CDR3 DNA follows: TGTGCCAGCAGTTATGGGGACAGCTACGAGCAGTACTTC. It encodes CASSYGDSYEQYF.

The chain joins TRBV10-3 to TRBJ2-5; D gene ambiguous. From germline, CDR1 is ENHRY and CDR2 SYGVKD. This CDR3 region has 12 residues. V shed 3 bases and J shed 4 bases, with 6 bases lying between them. The CDR3 is CAISDVVETQYF. CDR3 sequence (DNA): TGTGCCATCAGTGACGTAGTAGAGACCCAGTACTTC.

CDR3 protein: CSASSEGTIYF. The CDR3 DNA is TGCAGTGCTAGCAGCGAGGGCACCATATATTTT. V usage is TRBV20-1 and J usage is TRBJ1-3; D is ambiguous. This CDR3 spans 11 amino acids. Trimming took 3 bases from V and 9 from J, leaving 9 bases between them. Germline-derived CDR1 and CDR2 are DFQATT and SNEGSKA (reference sequence).

V gene TRBV18 combines with J gene TRBJ1-2, with D possibly matching TRBD1 (5 bases). The germline V gene encodes CDR1 KGHSH and CDR2 LQKENI. Between the trimmed V and J ends, which lost 1 base and 8 bases, there was a span of 11 bases. The CDR3 contains 13 residues. CDR3 sequence: CASSPQGDRGYTF. CDR3 DNA: TGTGCCAGCTCACCACAGGGTGACAGAGGCTACACCTTC.